This T cell receptor beta chain was sequenced for a study of OX40 agonist ivuxolimab in advanced cancers. Patients were ruled out by autoimmune disease history or systemic immunosuppression. Here immunoSEQ multiplex PCR was the method, and the copy in TCRdb shows in-frame clones only, minus some. The sample holds 18,000 or so clones, 85% to 90% seen once. V was pared by 1 base and J by 7 bases, with 5 bases of the junction left unmatched. The CDR3 totals 15 residues. Per germline, CDR1 LGHNA and CDR2 YSLEER. The study, taken as a whole, reports: By week 6 at 0.1 to 3.0 mg/kg, blood CD4+ and CD8+ T cells had expanded clonally. More expanded clones were seen, on average, in CD8+ T cells than in CD4+. Which antigen the expanded peripheral T cells recognized is unknown.

About this clone itself: Its antigen is unknown.

The sequence came from an adult with an advanced solid tumor such as melanoma, head and neck, liver or kidney cancer. The chain recombines TRBV4-3 with TRBJ2-1; 9 positions agree with TRBD2. This specimen consisted of CD4+ or CD8+ T cells sorted from blood, obtained in a trial of the OX40 agonist ivuxolimab. The CDR3 is CASSQGSSGINEQFF. For the CDR3, the DNA is TGCGCCAGCAGCCAAGGGTCTAGCGGGATTAATGAGCAGTTCTTC.